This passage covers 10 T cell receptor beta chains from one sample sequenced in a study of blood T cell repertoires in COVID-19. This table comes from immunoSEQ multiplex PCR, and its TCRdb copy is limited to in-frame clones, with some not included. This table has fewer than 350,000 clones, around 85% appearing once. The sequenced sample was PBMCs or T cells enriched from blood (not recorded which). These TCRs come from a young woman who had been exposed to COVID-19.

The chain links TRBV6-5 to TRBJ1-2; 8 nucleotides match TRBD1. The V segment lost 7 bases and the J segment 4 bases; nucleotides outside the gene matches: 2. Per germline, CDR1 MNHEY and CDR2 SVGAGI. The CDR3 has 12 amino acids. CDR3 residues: CASTGQGYGYTF. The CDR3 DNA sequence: TGTGCCAGCACCGGACAGGGCTATGGCTACACCTTC.

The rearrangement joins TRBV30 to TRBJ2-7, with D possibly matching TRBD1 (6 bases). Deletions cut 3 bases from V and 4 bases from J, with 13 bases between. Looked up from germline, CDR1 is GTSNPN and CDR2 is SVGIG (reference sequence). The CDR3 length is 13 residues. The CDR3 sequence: CAWRDSWGYEQYF. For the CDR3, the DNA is TGTGCCTGGAGGGACAGTTGGGGGTACGAGCAGTACTTC.

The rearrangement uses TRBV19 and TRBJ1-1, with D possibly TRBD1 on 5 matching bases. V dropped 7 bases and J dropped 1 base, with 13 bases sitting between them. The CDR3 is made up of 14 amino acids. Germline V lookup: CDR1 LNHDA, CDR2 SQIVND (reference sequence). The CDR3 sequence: CASTSAGQNTEAFF. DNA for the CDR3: TGTGCCAGTACCTCCGCAGGACAGAACACTGAAGCTTTCTTT. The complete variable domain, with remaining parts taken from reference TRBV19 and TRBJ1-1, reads DGGITQSPKYLFRKEGQNVTLSCEQNLNHDAMYWYRQDPGQGLRLIYYSQIVNDFQKGDIAEGYSVSREKKESFPLTVTSAQKNPTAFYLCASTSAGQNTEAFFGQGTRLTVV.

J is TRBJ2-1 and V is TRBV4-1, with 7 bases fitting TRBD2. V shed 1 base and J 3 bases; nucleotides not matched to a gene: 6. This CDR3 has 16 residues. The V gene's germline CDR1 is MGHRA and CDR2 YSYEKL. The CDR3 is CASSQGLASGYNEQFF. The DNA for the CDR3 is TGCGCCAGCAGCCAAGGGTTGGCTAGCGGCTACAATGAGCAGTTCTTC.

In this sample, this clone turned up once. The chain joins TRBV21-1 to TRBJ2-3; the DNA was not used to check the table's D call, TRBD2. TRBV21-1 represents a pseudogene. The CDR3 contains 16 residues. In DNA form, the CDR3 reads TGTGCCAGCAGCTTTGGGGGGGCAGGCGACACAGATACGCAGTATTTT. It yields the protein CASSFGGAGDTDTQYF.

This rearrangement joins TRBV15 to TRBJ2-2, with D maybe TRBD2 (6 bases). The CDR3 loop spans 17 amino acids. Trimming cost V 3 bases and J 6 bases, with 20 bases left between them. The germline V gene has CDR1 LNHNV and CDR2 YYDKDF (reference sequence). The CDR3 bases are TGTGCCACCAGCAGGGGACTTGTAGCCGGAGGATCCGGGGAGCTGTTTTTT. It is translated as CATSRGLVAGGSGELFF. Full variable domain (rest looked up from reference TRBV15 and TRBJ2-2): DAMVIQNPRYQVTQFGKPVTLSCSQTLNHNVMYWYQQKSSQAPKLLFHYYDKDFNNEADTPDNFQSRRPNTSFCFLDIRSPGLGDTAMYLCATSRGLVAGGSGELFFGEGSRLTVL.

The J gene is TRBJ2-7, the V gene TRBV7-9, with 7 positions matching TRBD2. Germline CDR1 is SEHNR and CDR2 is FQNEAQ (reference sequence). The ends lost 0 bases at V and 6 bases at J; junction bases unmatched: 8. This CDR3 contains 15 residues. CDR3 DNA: TGTGCCAGCAGCTTAGCGTGGGGCGGGAGAGGCGAGCAGTACTTC. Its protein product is CASSLAWGGRGEQYF.

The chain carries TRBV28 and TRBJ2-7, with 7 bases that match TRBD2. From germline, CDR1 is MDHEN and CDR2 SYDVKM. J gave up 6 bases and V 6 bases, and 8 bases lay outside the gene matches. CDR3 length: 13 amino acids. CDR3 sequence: CASRGPTGGEQYF. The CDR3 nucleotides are TGTGCCAGCAGGGGCCCAACGGGGGGCGAGCAGTACTTC.

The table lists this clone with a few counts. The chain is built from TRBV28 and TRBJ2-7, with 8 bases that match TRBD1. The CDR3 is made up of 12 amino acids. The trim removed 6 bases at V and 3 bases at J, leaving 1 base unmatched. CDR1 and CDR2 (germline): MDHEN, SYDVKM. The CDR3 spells CASRQGVYEQYF. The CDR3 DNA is TGTGCCAGCAGACAGGGGGTCTACGAGCAGTACTTC.

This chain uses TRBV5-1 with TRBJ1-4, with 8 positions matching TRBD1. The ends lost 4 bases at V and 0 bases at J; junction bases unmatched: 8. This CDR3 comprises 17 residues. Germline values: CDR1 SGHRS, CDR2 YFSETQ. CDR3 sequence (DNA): TGCGCCAGCAGCCCCAGGACAGGGCTAACAACTAATGAAAAACTGTTTTTT. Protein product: CASSPRTGLTTNEKLFF.